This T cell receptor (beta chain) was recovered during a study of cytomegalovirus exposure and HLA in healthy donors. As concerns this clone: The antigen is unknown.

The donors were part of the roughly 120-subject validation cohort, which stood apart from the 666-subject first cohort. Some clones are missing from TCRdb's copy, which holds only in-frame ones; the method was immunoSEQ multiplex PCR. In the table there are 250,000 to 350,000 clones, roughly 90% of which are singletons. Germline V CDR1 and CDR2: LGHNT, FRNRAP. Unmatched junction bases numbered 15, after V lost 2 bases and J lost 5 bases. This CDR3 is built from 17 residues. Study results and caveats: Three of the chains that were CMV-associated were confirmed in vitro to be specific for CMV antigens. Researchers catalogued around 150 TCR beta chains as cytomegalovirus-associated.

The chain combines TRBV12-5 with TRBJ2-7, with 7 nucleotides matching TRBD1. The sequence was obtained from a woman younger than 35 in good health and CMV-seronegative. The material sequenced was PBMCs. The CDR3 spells CASGLWAGGKNSDEQYF. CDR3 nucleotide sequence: TGTGCTAGTGGTTTGTGGGCAGGGGGAAAGAATTCCGACGAGCAGTACTTC.